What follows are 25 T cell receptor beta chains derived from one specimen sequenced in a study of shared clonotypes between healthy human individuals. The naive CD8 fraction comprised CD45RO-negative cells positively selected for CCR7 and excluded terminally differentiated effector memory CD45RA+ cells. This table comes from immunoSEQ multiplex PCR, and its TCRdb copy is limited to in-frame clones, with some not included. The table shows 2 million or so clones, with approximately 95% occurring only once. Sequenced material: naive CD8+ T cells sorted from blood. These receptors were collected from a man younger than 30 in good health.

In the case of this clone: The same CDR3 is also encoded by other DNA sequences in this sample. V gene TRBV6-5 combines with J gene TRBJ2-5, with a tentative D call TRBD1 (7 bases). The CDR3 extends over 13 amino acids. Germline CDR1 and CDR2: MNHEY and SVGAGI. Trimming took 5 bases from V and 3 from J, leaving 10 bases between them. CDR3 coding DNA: TGTGCCAGCAGTCCCAGGGGGGAAGAGACCCAGTACTTC. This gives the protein CASSPRGEETQYF.

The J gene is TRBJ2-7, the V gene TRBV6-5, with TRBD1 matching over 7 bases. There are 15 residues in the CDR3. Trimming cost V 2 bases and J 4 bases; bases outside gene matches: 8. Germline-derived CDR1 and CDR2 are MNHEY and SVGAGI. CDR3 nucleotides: TGTGCCAGCAGTTACGGGCAGGGGGTTATATACGAGCAGTACTTC. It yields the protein CASSYGQGVIYEQYF.

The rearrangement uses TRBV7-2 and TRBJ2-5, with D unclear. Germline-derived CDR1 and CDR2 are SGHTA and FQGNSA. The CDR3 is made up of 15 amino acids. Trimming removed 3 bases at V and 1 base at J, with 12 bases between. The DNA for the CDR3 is TGTGCCAGCAGCTTCCACAGCCTCTTCCAAGAGACCCAGTACTTC. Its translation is CASSFHSLFQETQYF.

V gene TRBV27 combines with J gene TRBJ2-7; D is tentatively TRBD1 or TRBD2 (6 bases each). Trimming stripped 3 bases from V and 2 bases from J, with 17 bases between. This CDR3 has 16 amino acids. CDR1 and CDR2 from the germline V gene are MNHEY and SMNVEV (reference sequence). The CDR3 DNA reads TGTGCCAGCAGTTTGGTTGGGCAGAGGGGGGCCTACGAGCAGTACTTC. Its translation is CASSLVGQRGAYEQYF.

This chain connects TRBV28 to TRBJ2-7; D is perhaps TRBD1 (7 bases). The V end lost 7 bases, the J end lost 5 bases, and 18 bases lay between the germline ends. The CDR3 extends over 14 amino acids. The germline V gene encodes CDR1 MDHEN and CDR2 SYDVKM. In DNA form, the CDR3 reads TGTGCCAGCACCCTTTCAGGGGGGATGAACGAGCAGTACTTC. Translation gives CASTLSGGMNEQYF.

CDR3: CASSLGVDPSSYNEQFF. The CDR3 bases are TGTGCCAGCAGTCTTGGGGTGGACCCGTCTAGCTACAATGAGCAGTTCTTC. V and J are TRBV5-6 and TRBJ2-1, with unresolved D. Deletions cut 5 bases from V and 3 bases from J, with 21 bases between. Germline loops: CDR1 SGHDT, CDR2 YYEEEE. This CDR3 contains 17 residues. The full variable domain, with the rest looked up from reference TRBV5-6 and TRBJ2-1, is DAGVTQSPTHLIKTRGQQVTLRCSPKSGHDTVSWYQQALGQGPQFIFQYYEEEERQRGNFPDRFSGHQFPNYSSELNVNALLLGDSALYLCASSLGVDPSSYNEQFFGPGTRLTVL.

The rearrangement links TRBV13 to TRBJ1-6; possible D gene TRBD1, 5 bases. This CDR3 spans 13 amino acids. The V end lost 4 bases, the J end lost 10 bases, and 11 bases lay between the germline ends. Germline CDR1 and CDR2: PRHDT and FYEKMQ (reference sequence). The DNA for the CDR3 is TGTGCCAGCAGCTCCCAGGGTAACTCACCCCTCCACTTT. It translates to CASSSQGNSPLHF.

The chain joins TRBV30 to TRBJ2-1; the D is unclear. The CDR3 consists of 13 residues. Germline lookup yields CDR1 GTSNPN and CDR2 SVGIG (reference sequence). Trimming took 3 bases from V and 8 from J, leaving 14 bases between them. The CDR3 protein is CAWSAVGSDEQFF. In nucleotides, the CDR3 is TGTGCCTGGAGCGCCGTGGGGTCTGATGAGCAGTTCTTC.

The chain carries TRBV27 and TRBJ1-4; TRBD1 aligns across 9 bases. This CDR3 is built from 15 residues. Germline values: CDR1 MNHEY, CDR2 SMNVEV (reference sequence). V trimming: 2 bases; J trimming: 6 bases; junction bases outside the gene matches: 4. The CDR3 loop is CASSLGTGWDEKLFF. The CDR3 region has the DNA TGTGCCAGCAGTTTAGGGACAGGGTGGGATGAAAAACTGTTTTTT.

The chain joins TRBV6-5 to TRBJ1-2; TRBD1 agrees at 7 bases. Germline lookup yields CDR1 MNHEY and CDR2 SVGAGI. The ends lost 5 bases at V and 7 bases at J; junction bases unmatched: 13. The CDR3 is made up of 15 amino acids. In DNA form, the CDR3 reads TGTGCCAGCAGTGGGGGCCGACAGGGTTGGGCTGGCTACACCTTC. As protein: CASSGGRQGWAGYTF.

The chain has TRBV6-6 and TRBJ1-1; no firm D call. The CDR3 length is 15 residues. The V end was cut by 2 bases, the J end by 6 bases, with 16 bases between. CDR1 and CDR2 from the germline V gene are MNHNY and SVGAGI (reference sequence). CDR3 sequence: CASSYPDDLEAEAFF. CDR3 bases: TGTGCCAGCAGTTACCCCGACGACCTGGAGGCTGAAGCTTTCTTT.

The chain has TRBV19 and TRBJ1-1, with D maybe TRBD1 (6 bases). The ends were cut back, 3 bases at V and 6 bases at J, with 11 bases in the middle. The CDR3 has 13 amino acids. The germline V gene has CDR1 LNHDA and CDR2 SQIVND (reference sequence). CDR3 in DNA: TGTGCCAGTAGTATCCCAGGGGTGGCTGAAGCTTTCTTT. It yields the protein CASSIPGVAEAFF.

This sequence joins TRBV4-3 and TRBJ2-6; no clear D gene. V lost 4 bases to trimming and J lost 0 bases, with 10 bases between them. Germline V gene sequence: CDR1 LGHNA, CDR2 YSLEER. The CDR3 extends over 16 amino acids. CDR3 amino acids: CASSRTAFSGANVLTF. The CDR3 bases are TGCGCCAGCAGCCGAACAGCATTCTCTGGGGCCAACGTCCTGACTTTC.

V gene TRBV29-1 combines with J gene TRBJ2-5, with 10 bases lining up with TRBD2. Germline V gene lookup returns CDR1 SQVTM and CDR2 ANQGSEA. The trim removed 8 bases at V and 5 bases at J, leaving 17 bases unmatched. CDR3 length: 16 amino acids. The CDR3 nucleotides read TGCAGCATAGAAGGGGCTAGCGGGGGTTTATCGGAGACCCAGTACTTC. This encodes CSIEGASGGLSETQYF.

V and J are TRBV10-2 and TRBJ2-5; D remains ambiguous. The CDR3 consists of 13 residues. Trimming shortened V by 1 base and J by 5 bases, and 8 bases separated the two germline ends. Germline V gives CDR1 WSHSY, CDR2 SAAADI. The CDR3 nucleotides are TGCGCCAGCAGTGAGTTTCATGGCGAGACCCAGTACTTC. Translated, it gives CASSEFHGETQYF.

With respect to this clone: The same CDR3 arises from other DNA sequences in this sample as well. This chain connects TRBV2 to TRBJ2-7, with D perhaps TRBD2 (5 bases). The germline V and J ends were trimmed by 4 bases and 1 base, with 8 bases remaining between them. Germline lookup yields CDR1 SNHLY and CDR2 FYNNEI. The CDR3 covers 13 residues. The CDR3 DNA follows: TGTGCCAGCAGTGCGAGCGGATCCTACGAGCAGTACTTC. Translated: CASSASGSYEQYF.

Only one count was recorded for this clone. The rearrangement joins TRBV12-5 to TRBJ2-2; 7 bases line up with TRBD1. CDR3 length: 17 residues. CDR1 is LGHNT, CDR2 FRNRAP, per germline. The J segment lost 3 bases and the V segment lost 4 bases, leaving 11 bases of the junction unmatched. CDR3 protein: CASGSPWDSTDTGELFF. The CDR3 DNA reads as TGTGCTAGTGGTTCGCCCTGGGACAGTACGGACACCGGGGAGCTGTTTTTT.

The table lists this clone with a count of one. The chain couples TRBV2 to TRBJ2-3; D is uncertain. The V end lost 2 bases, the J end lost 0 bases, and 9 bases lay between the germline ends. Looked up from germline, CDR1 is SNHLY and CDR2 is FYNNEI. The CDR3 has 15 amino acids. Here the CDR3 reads CASSETVGSTDTQYF. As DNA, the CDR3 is TGTGCCAGCAGTGAAACAGTAGGTAGCACAGATACGCAGTATTTT.

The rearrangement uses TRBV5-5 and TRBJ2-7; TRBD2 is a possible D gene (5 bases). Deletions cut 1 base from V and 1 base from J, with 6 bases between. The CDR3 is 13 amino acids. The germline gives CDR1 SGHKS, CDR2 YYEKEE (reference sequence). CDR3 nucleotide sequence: TGTGCCAGCAGCTTGACTAGTTCCTACGAGCAGTACTTC. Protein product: CASSLTSSYEQYF.

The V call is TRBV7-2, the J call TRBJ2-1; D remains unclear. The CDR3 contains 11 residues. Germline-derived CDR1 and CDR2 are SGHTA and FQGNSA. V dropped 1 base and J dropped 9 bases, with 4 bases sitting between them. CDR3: CASSLGVEQFF. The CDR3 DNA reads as TGTGCCAGCAGCTTAGGGGTTGAGCAGTTCTTC.

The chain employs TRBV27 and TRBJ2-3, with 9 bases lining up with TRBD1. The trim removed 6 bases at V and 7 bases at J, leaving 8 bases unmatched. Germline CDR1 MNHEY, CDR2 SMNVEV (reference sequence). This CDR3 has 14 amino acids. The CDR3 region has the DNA TGTGCCAGCAGCTCTACAGGGGGCTTGAATACGCAGTATTTT. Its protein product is CASSSTGGLNTQYF.

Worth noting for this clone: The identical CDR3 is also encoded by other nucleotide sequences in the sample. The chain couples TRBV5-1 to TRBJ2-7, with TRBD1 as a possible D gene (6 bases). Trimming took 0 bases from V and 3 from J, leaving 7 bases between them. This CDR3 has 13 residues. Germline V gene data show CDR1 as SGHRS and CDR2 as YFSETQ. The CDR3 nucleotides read TGCGCCAGCAGCTTGGCGACAGGCTACGAGCAGTACTTC. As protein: CASSLATGYEQYF.

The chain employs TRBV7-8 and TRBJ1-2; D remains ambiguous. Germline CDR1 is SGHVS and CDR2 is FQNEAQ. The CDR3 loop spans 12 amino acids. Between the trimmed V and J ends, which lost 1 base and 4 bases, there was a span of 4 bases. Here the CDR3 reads CASSLDGYGYTF. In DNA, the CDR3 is TGTGCCAGCAGCTTAGATGGCTATGGCTACACCTTC.

CDR3 loop: CATSRDDSLQHYEQYF. The CDR3 nucleotides read TGTGCCACCAGCAGAGATGATAGCTTACAACACTACGAGCAGTACTTC. This sequence joins TRBV15 and TRBJ2-7; D ambiguous. The germline V and J ends were trimmed by 0 bases and 3 bases, with 15 bases remaining between them. The CDR3 contains 16 residues. Germline-derived CDR1 and CDR2 are LNHNV and YYDKDF (reference sequence). The full variable domain, completed using reference TRBV15 and TRBJ2-7, is DAMVIQNPRYQVTQFGKPVTLSCSQTLNHNVMYWYQQKSSQAPKLLFHYYDKDFNNEADTPDNFQSRRPNTSFCFLDIRSPGLGDTAMYLCATSRDDSLQHYEQYFGPGTRLTVT.

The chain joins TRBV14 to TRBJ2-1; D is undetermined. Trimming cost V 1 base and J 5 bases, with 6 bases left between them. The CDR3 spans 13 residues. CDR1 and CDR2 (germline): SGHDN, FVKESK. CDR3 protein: CASSQVTHNEQFF. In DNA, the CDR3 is TGTGCCAGCAGCCAAGTTACCCACAATGAGCAGTTCTTC.